The clone carrying this T cell receptor (beta chain) appeared a few times. The antigen is unknown. V was shortened by 1 base and J by 6 bases, with 11 bases between the two germline ends. The CDR3 is made up of 13 amino acids. Germline lookup yields CDR1 SGHRS and CDR2 YFSETQ. This record belongs to a study of blood T cells in healthy people across ages. Whole-study results and caveats: No one knew whether donors had CMV, which possibly confounded expanded clonotype changes.

The use of a sample-barcoded 5' primer and a J-beta primer mix characterized a second PCR of about 6 to 11 cycles. MiXCR was run by TCRdb on the 5' RACE reads, yielding one entry per CDR3 protein. The table records about 1 million distinct CDR3 sequences, roughly 24% of them present only once. These data were also filed under a second study, of T cells of mothers and their children.

The sequence derives from a girl aged 2 to 10 in good health. Material for sequencing was blood. This chain joins TRBV5-1 and TRBJ2-7; no clear D. In DNA, the CDR3 is TGCGCCAGCAGCTTGAGCCTACTCGCCGAGCAGTACTTC. Translated: CASSLSLLAEQYF.